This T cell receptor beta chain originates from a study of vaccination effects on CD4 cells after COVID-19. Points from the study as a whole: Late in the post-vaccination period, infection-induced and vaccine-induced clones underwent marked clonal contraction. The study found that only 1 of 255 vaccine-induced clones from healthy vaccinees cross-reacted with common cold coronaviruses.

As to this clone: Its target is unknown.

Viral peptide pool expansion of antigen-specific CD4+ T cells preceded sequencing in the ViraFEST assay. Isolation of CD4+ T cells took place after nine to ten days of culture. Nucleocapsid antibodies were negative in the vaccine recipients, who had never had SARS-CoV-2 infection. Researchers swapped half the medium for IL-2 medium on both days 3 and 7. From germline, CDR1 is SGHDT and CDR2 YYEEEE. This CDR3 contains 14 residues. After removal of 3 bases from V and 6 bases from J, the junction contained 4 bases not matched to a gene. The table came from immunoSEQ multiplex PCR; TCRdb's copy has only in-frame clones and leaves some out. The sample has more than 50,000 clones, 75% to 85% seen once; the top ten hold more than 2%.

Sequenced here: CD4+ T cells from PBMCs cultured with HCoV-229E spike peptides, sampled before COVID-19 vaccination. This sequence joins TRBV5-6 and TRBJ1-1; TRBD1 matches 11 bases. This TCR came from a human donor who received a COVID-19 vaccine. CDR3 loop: CASSWRGQGAEAFF. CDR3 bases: TGTGCCAGCAGCTGGAGGGGACAGGGGGCTGAAGCTTTCTTT.